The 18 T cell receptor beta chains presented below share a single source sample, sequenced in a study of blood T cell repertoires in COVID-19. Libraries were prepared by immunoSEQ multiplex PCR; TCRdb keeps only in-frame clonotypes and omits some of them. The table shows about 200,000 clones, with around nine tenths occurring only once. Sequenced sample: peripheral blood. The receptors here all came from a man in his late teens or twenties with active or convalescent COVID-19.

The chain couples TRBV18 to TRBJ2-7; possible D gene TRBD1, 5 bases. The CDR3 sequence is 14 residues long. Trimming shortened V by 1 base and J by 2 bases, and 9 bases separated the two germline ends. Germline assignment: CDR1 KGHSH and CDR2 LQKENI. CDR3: CASSPRQQTYEQYF. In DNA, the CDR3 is TGTGCCAGCTCACCACGACAGCAGACCTACGAGCAGTACTTC.

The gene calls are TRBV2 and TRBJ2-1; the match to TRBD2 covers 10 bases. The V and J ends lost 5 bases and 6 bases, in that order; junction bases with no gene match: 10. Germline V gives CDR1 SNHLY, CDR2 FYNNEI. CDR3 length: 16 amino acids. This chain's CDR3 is CASSRRAASGSNEQFF. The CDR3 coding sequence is TGTGCCAGCAGTCGGAGGGCGGCTAGCGGGAGCAATGAGCAGTTCTTC. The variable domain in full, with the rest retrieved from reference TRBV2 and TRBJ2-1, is EPEVTQTPSHQVTQMGQEVILRCVPISNHLYFYWYRQILGQKVEFLVSFYNNEISEKSEIFDDQFSVERPDGSNFTLKIRSTKLEDSAMYFCASSRRAASGSNEQFFGPGTRLTVL.

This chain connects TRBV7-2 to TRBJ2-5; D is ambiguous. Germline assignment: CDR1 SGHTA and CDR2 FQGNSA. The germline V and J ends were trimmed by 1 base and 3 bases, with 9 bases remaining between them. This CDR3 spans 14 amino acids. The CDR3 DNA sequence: TGTGCCAGCAGCTTAGATCTAGGAAAAGAGACCCAGTACTTC. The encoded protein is CASSLDLGKETQYF.

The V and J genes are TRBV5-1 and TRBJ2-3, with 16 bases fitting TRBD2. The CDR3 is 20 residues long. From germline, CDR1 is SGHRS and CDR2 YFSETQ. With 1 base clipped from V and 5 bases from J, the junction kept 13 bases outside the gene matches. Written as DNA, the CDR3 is TGCGCCAGCAGCTTGCCGGGACTAGCGGGAGGGCTCGGCGGTATAGATACGCAGTATTTT. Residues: CASSLPGLAGGLGGIDTQYF. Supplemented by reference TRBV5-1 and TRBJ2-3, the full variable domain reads KAGVTQTPRYLIKTRGQQVTLSCSPISGHRSVSWYQQTPGQGLQFLFEYFSETQRNKGNFPGRFSGRQFSNSRSEMNVSTLELGDSALYLCASSLPGLAGGLGGIDTQYFGPGTRLTVL.

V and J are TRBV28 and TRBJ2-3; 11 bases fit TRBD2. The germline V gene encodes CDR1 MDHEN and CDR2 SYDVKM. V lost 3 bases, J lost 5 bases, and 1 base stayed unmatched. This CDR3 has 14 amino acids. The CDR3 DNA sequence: TGTGCCAGCAGTTTTAGCGGGGGGGAAGATACGCAGTATTTT. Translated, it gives CASSFSGGEDTQYF.

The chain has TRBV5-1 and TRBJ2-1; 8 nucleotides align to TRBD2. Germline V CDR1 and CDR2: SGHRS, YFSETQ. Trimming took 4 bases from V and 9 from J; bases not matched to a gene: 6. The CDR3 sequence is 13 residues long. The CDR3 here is CASSVTSDAEQFF. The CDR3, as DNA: TGCGCCAGCAGCGTGACTAGCGATGCTGAGCAGTTCTTC.

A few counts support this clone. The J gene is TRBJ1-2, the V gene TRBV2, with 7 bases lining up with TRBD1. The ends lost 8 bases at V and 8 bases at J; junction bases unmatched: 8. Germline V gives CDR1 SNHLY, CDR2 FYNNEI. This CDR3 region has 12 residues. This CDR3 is CASRQGGLGYTF. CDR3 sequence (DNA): TGTGCCAGCCGGCAGGGGGGACTCGGCTACACCTTC.

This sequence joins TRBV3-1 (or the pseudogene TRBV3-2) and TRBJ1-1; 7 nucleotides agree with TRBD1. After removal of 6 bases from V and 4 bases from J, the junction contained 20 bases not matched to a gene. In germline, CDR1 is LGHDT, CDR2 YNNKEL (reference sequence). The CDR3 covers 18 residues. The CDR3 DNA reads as TGTGCCAGCAGTAGGGGGATGACAGGGATGGTGGGACTCACTGAAGCTTTCTTT. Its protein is CASSRGMTGMVGLTEAFF.

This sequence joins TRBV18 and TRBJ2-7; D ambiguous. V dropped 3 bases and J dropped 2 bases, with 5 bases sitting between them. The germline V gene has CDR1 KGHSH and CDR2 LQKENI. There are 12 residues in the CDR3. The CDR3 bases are TGTGCCAGCTCACCCGGTCCCTACGAGCAGTACTTC. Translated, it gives CASSPGPYEQYF.

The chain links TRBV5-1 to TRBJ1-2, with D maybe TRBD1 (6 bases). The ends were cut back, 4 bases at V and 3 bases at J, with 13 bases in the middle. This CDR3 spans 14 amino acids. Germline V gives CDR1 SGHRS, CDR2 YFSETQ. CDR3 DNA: TGCGCCAGCAGCCATGTGGACAGAGACTATGGCTACACCTTC. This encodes CASSHVDRDYGYTF.

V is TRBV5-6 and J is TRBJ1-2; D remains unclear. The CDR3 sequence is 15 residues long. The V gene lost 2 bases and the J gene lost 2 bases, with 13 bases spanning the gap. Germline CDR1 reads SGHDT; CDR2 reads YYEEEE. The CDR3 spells CASSFGSSQNYGYTF. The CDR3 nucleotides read TGTGCCAGCAGCTTCGGTAGTAGCCAGAACTATGGCTACACCTTC. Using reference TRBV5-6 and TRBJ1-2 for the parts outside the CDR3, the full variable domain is DAGVTQSPTHLIKTRGQQVTLRCSPKSGHDTVSWYQQALGQGPQFIFQYYEEEERQRGNFPDRFSGHQFPNYSSELNVNALLLGDSALYLCASSFGSSQNYGYTFGSGTRLTVV.

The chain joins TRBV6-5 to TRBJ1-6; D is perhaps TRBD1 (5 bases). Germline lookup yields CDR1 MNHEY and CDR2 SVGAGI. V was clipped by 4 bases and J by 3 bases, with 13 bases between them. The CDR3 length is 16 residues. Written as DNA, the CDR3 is TGTGCCAGCAGTTTACGACAGTACAACTATAATTCACCCCTCCACTTT. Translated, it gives CASSLRQYNYNSPLHF.

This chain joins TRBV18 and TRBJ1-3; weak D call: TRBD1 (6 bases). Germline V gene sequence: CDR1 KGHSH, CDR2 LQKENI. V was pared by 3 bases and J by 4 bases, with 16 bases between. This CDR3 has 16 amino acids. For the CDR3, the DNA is TGTGCCAGCTCACCGGGGGCCATTCGAGGAGGAAACACCATATATTTT. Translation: CASSPGAIRGGNTIYF.

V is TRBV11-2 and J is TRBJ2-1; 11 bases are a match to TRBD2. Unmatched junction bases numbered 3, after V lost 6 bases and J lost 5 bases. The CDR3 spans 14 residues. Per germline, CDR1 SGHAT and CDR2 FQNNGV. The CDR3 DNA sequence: TGTGCCAGCAGAGTTAGCGGGGGGGACAATGAGCAGTTCTTC. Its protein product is CASRVSGGDNEQFF.

The CDR3 protein is CASSLKTGTYEQYF. DNA for the CDR3: TGTGCCAGCAGCCTAAAGACAGGAACTTACGAGCAGTACTTC. The chain has TRBV11-2 and TRBJ2-7; weak D call: TRBD1 (6 bases). The ends were cut back, 5 bases at V and 4 bases at J, with 15 bases in the middle. This CDR3 has 14 amino acids. CDR1 and CDR2 from the germline V gene are SGHAT and FQNNGV.

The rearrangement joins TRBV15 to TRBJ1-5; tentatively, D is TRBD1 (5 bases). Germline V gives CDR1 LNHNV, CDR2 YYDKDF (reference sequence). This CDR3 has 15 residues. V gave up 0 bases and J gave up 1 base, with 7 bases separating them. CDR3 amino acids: CATSRDAGSNQPQHF. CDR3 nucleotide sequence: TGTGCCACCAGCAGAGACGCAGGGAGCAATCAGCCCCAGCATTTT.

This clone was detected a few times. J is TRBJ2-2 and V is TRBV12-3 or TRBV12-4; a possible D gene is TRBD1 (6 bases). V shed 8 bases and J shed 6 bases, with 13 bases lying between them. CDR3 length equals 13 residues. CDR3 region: CASGDRPAGELFF. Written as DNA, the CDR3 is TGTGCCAGCGGAGACAGGCCCGCCGGGGAGCTGTTTTTT.

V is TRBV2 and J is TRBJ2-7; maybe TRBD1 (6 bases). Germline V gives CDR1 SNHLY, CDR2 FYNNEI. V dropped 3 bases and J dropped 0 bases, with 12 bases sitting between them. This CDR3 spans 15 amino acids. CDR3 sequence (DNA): TGTGCCAGCAGTGAGCTACAGGGTTACTCCTACGAGCAGTACTTC. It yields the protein CASSELQGYSYEQYF. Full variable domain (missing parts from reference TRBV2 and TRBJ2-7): EPEVTQTPSHQVTQMGQEVILRCVPISNHLYFYWYRQILGQKVEFLVSFYNNEISEKSEIFDDQFSVERPDGSNFTLKIRSTKLEDSAMYFCASSELQGYSYEQYFGPGTRLTVT.